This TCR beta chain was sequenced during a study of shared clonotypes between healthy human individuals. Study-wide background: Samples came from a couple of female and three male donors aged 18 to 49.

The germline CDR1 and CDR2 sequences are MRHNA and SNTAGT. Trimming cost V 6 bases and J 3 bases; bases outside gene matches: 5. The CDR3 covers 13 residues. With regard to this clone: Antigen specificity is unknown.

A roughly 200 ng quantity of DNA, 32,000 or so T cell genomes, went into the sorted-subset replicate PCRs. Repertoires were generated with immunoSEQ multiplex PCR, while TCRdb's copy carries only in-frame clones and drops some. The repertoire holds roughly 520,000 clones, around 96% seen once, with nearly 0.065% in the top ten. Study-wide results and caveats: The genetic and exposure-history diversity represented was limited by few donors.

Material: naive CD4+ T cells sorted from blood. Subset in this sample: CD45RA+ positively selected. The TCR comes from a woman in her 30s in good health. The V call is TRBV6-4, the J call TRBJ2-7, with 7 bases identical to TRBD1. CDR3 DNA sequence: TGTGCCAGCAGAGACAGGGCAGGCTACGAGCAGTACTTC. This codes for CASRDRAGYEQYF.